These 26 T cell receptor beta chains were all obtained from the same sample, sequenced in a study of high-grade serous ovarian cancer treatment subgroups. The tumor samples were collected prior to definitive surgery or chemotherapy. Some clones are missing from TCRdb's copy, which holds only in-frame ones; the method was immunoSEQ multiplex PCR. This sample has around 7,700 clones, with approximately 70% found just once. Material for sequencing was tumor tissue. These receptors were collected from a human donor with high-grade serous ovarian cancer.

Written as DNA, the CDR3 is TGTGCCAGCAGCTTAAACTGGATGGGCTCCGACGAAAAACTGTTTTTT. Translating gives CASSLNWMGSDEKLFF. This chain uses TRBV11-3 with TRBJ1-4; D unclear. This CDR3 region has 16 residues. Germline lookup yields CDR1 SGHNT and CDR2 YENEEA. V dropped 2 bases and J dropped 8 bases, with 18 bases sitting between them.

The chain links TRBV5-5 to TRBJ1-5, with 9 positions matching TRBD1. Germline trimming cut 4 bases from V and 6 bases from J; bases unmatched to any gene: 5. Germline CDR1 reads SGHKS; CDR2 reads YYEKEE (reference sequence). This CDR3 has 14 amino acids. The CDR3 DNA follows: TGTGCCAGCAGCGTGGGACAGGGAAGTCAGCCCCAGCATTTT. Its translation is CASSVGQGSQPQHF.

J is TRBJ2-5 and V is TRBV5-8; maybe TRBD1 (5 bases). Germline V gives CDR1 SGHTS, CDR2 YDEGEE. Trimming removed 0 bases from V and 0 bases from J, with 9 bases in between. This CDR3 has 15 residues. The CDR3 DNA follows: TGTGCCAGCAGCTTGGAAGGGGTGTACCAAGAGACCCAGTACTTC. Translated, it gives CASSLEGVYQETQYF. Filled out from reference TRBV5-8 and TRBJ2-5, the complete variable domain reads EAGVTQSPTHLIKTRGQQATLRCSPISGHTSVYWYQQALGLGLQFLLWYDEGEERNRGNFPPRFSGRQFPNYSSELNVNALELEDSALYLCASSLEGVYQETQYFGPGTRLLVL.

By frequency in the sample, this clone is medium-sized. The CDR3 reads CASSSRMDDRPQNTEAFF. The CDR3 DNA reads TGTGCCAGCTCATCCCGAATGGACGATCGGCCTCAGAACACTGAAGCTTTCTTT. The chain has TRBV18 and TRBJ1-1; the D is unclear. The CDR3 has 18 amino acids. V was pared by 5 bases and J by 1 base, with 23 bases between. CDR1 is KGHSH and CDR2 is LQKENI in the germline V gene.

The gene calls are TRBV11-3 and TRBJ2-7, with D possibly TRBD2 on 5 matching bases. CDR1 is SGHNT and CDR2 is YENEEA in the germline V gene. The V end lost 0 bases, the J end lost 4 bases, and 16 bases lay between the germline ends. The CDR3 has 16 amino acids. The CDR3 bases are TGTGCCAGCAGCTTAGAAGGGTCGGGGAACCCTTACGAGCAGTACTTC. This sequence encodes CASSLEGSGNPYEQYF.

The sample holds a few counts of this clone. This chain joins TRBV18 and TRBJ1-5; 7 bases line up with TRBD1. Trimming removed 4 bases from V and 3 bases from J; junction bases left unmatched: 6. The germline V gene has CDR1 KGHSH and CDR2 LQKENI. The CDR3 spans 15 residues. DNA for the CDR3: TGTGCCAGCTCACTAGCGACAGGGCTCAATCAGCCCCAGCATTTT. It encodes CASSLATGLNQPQHF.

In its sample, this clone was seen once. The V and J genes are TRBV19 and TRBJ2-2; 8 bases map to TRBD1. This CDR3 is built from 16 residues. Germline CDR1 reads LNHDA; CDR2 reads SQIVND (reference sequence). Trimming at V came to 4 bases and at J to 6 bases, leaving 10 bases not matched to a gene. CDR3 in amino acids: CASSTRTGSVAGELFF. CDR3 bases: TGTGCCAGTAGTACCAGGACAGGGTCAGTGGCCGGGGAGCTGTTTTTT.

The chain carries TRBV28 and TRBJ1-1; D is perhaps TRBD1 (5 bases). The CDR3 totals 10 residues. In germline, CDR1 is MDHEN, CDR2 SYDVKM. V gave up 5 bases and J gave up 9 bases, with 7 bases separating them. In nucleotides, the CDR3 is TGTGCCAGCAGTGACAGAAAAGCTTTCTTT. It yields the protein CASSDRKAFF.

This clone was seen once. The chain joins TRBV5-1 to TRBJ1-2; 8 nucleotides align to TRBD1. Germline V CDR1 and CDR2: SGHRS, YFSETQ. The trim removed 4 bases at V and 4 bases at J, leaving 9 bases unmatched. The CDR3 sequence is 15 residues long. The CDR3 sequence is CASSVTGDGGYGYTF. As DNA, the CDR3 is TGCGCCAGCAGCGTGACAGGGGATGGAGGCTATGGCTACACCTTC.

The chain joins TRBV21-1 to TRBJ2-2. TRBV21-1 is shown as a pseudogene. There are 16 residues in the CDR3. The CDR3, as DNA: TGTGCCAGCAGCGAGGGGGGCCAAGAATACACCGGGGAGCTGTTTTTT. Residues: CASSEGGQEYTGELFF.

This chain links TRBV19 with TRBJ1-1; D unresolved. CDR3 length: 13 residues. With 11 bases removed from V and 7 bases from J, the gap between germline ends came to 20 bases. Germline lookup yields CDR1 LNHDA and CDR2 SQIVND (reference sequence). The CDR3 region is CASRREGTVEAFF. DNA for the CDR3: TGTGCCTCCCGGAGGGAGGGAACCGTTGAAGCTTTCTTT.

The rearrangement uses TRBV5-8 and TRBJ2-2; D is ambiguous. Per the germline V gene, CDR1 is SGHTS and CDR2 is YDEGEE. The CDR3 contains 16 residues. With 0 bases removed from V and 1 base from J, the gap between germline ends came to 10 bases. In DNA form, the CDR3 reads TGTGCCAGCAGCTTGGGCCTCACCGAGAACACCGGGGAGCTGTTTTTT. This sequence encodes CASSLGLTENTGELFF.

As DNA, the CDR3 is TGTGCCAGTAACACAGGGGGGGACGAGCAGTACTTC. Its translation: CASNTGGDEQYF. The chain carries TRBV19 and TRBJ2-7; TRBD1 might be the D (8 bases). This CDR3 contains 12 residues. Trimming cost V 7 bases and J 5 bases, with 12 bases left between them. CDR1 LNHDA and CDR2 SQIVND come from the germline V gene (reference sequence).

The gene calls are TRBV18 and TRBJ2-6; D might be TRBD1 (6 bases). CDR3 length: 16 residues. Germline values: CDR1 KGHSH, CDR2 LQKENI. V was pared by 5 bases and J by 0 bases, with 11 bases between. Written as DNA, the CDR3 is TGTGCCAGCTCAACCGGACAGTTCTCTGGGGCCAACGTCCTGACTTTC. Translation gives CASSTGQFSGANVLTF.

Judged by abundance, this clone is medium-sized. The CDR3 spells CASSGRAINYGYTF. DNA of the CDR3: TGTGCCAGCAGCGGTCGGGCGATTAACTATGGCTACACCTTC. This rearrangement joins TRBV7-2 to TRBJ1-2; no reliable D call. CDR1 SGHTA and CDR2 FQGNSA come from the germline V gene. Trimming removed 5 bases at V and 1 base at J, with 11 bases between. This CDR3 has 14 amino acids.

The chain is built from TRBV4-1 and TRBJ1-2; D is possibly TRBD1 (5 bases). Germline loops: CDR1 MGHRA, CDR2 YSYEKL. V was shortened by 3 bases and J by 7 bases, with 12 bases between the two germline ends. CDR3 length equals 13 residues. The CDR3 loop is CASSHWDRPGYTF. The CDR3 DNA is TGCGCCAGCAGCCATTGGGACCGCCCTGGCTACACCTTC.

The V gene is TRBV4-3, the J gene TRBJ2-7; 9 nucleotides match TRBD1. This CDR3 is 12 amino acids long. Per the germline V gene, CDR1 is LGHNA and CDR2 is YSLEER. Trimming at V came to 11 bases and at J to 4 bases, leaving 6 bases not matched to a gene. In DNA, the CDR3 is TGCGCCTCAGCGGACAGGGGTTACGAGCAGTACTTC. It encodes CASADRGYEQYF.

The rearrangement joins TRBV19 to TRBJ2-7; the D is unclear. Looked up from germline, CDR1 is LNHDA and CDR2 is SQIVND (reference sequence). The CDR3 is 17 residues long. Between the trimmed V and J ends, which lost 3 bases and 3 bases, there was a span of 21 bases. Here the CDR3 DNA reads TGTGCCAGTAGTATCCCCGGTGGAATGGCAGCCCTCTACGAGCAGTACTTC. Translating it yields CASSIPGGMAALYEQYF.

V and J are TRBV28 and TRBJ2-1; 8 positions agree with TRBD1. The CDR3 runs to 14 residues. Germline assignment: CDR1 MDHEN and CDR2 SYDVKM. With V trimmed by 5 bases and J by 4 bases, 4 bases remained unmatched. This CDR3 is CASSAGQDYNEQFF. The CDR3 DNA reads TGTGCCAGCAGTGCGGGACAGGATTACAATGAGCAGTTCTTC.

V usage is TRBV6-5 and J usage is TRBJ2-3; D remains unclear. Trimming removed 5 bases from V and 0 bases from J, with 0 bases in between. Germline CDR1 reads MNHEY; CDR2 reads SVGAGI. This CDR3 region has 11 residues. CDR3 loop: CASSSTDTQYF. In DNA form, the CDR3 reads TGTGCCAGCAGTAGCACAGATACGCAGTATTTT.

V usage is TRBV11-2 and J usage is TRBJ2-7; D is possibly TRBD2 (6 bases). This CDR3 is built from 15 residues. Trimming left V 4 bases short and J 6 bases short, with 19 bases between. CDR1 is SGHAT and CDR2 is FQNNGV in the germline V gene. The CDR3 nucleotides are TGTGCCAGCAGCTCGTGGGGGGAGAGAAGAGGCGAGCAGTACTTC. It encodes CASSSWGERRGEQYF.

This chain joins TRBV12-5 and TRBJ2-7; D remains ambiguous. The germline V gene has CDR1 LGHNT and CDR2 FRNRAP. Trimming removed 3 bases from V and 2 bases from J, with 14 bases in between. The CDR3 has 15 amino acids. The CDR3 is CASGFDASVTYEQYF. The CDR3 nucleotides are TGTGCTAGTGGTTTCGATGCCTCTGTTACCTACGAGCAGTACTTC.

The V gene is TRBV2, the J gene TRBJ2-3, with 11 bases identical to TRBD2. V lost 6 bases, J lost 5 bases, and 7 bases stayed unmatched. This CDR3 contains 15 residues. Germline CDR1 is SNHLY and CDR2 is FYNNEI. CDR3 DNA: TGTGCCAGCAGCGGAACTAGCGGGAGATTAGATACGCAGTATTTT. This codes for CASSGTSGRLDTQYF.

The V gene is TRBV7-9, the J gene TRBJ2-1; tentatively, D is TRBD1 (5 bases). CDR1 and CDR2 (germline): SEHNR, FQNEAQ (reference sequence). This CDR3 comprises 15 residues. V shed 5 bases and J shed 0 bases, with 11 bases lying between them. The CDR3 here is CASSVQESSYNEQFF. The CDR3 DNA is TGTGCCAGCAGCGTACAGGAGAGCTCCTACAATGAGCAGTTCTTC.

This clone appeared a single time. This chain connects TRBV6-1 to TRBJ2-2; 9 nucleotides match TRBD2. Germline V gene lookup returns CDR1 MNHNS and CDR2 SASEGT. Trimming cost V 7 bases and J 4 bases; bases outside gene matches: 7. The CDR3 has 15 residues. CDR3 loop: CASTLLAGSTGELFF. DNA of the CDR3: TGTGCCAGCACTCTTCTAGCGGGATCCACCGGGGAGCTGTTTTTT.

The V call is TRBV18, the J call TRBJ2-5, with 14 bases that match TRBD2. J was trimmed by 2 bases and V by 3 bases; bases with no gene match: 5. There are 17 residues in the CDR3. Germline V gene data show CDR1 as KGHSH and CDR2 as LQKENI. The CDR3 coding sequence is TGTGCCAGCTCACCCCGGACTAGCGGGAGGTTTCAAGAGACCCAGTACTTC. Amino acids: CASSPRTSGRFQETQYF.